The 8 T cell receptor beta chains presented below share a single source sample, sequenced in a study of T cell changes during pregnancy in multiple sclerosis. Method: immunoSEQ multiplex PCR; TCRdb's copy keeps in-frame clones and lacks some. This sample has tens of thousands of clones, with approximately 92% found just once. The sequencing used peripheral blood, collected before pregnancy. Source of these receptors: a female donor with multiple sclerosis, enrolled in a pregnancy study.

The chain uses TRBV4-3 and TRBJ1-2, with a possible D match to TRBD1 (5 bases). V was clipped by 2 bases and J by 8 bases, with 15 bases between them. Germline V gene data show CDR1 as LGHNA and CDR2 as YSLEER. The length of the CDR3 is 14 residues. CDR3 nucleotide sequence: TGCGCCAGCAGCCAATACTCCGGGACTGGCGGCTACACCTTC. Protein sequence: CASSQYSGTGGYTF.

The rearrangement uses TRBV5-8 and TRBJ1-5; maybe TRBD1 (5 bases). Germline V CDR1 and CDR2: SGHTS, YDEGEE. The V end lost 1 base, the J end lost 4 bases, and 12 bases lay between the germline ends. The CDR3 loop spans 15 amino acids. CDR3 sequence (DNA): TGTGCCAGCAGCTTGAATCGTCGGGGGAATCAGCCCCAGCATTTT. Translation: CASSLNRRGNQPQHF.

The rearrangement joins TRBV10-3 to TRBJ1-5; weak D call: TRBD1 (6 bases). V was shortened by 0 bases and J by 7 bases, with 13 bases between the two germline ends. The CDR3 loop spans 15 amino acids. From germline, CDR1 is ENHRY and CDR2 SYGVKD. Here the CDR3 DNA reads TGTGCCATCAGTGAGTCGGCGGGGGCTCGACAGCCCCAGCATTTT. Translation gives CAISESAGARQPQHF.

V usage is TRBV7-2 and J usage is TRBJ2-1; 8 positions match TRBD1. J gave up 7 bases and V 2 bases, and 10 bases lay outside the gene matches. Germline loops: CDR1 SGHTA, CDR2 FQGNSA. CDR3 length: 16 amino acids. The CDR3 DNA reads TGTGCCAGCAGCTTACGTTCGACAGGGGTTTTGAATGAGCAGTTCTTC. It codes for CASSLRSTGVLNEQFF.

The CDR3 region is CASSMSGMRDTGELFF. The DNA of the CDR3 is TGTGCCAGTAGTATGAGCGGAATGAGGGACACCGGGGAGCTGTTTTTT. The chain carries TRBV19 and TRBJ2-2, with a weak D call TRBD2 (5 bases). This CDR3 comprises 16 residues. The V end lost 3 bases, the J end lost 3 bases, and 14 bases lay between the germline ends. The germline V gene has CDR1 LNHDA and CDR2 SQIVND (reference sequence).

The chain recombines TRBV7-9 with TRBJ2-7, with 7 bases identical to TRBD1. The CDR3 spans 15 residues. Per germline, CDR1 SEHNR and CDR2 FQNEAQ (reference sequence). J was trimmed by 5 bases and V by 6 bases; bases with no gene match: 13. The DNA of the CDR3 is TGTGCCAGCAGACCCATCAGGGGGAAAGGAGACGAGCAGTACTTC. It codes for CASRPIRGKGDEQYF.

The J gene is TRBJ2-2, the V gene TRBV7-9, with 10 positions matching TRBD2. The CDR3 contains 15 residues. The germline V gene encodes CDR1 SEHNR and CDR2 FQNEAQ (reference sequence). The CDR3 is CAVDRTSGNTGELFF. DNA for the CDR3: TGTGCAGTGGACAGGACTAGCGGGAACACCGGGGAGCTGTTTTTT. Variable domain in full (rest from reference TRBV7-9 and TRBJ2-2): DTGVSQNPRHKITKRGQNVTFRCDPISEHNRLYWYRQTLGQGPEFLTYFQNEAQLEKSRLLSDRFSAERPKGSFSTLEIQRTEQGDSAMYLCAVDRTSGNTGELFFGEGSRLTVL.

CDR3 in amino acids: CSVESKREGQFF. In nucleotides, the CDR3 is TGCAGCGTTGAATCGAAGCGGGAGGGGCAGTTCTTC. The chain is built from TRBV29-1 and TRBJ2-1, with 10 nucleotides matching TRBD2. The CDR3 has 12 amino acids. Germline CDR1 is SQVTM and CDR2 is ANQGSEA. Trimming took 2 bases from V and 12 from J; bases not matched to a gene: 4.